These 18 T cell receptor beta chains originate from one sample sequenced in a study of T cell responses to AZD1222 COVID-19 vaccine. TCRdb keeps only in-frame clones here, not all; method: immunoSEQ multiplex PCR. This table has some 110,000 clones, around 84% appearing once. Sequencing was performed on peripheral blood, taken 28 days after the second AZD1222 dose. These receptors were taken from an adult who received the AZD1222 COVID-19 vaccine.

V and J are TRBV7-2 and TRBJ2-7; maybe TRBD2 (6 bases). The CDR3 extends over 14 amino acids. V lost 2 bases, J lost 4 bases, and 12 bases lay in between. Germline V gene lookup returns CDR1 SGHTA and CDR2 FQGNSA. The CDR3 here is CASSLSEGIYEQYF. Here the CDR3 DNA reads TGTGCCAGCAGCTTATCGGAGGGGATTTACGAGCAGTACTTC.

In nucleotides, the CDR3 is TGTGCCAGCTCACGTTCACGAGAGACCCAGTACTTC. Its translation: CASSRSRETQYF. This rearrangement joins TRBV18 to TRBJ2-5; the D is unclear. V gave up 4 bases and J gave up 4 bases, with 7 bases separating them. Looked up from germline, CDR1 is KGHSH and CDR2 is LQKENI. The CDR3 spans 12 residues.

The rearrangement uses TRBV7-2 and TRBJ1-6, with a weak D call TRBD1 (6 bases). CDR3 length: 14 residues. Deletions cut 5 bases from V and 7 bases from J, with 12 bases between. CDR1 and CDR2 (germline): SGHTA, FQGNSA. This CDR3 reads CASSPGQTNSPLHF. CDR3 coding DNA: TGTGCCAGCAGCCCAGGACAGACCAATTCACCCCTCCACTTT.

The chain is built from TRBV15 and TRBJ2-2; 9 positions agree with TRBD1. Germline V lookup: CDR1 LNHNV, CDR2 YYDKDF (reference sequence). The CDR3 length is 14 residues. V gave up 9 bases and J gave up 1 base; unmatched junction bases: 3. The CDR3 coding sequence is TGTGCCACTACGACAGGGGGGAACACCGGGGAGCTGTTTTTT. Translated, it gives CATTTGGNTGELFF.

The V and J genes are TRBV3-1 (or the pseudogene TRBV3-2) and TRBJ1-2, with D unclear. CDR3 length: 14 residues. Germline V lookup: CDR1 LGHDT, CDR2 YNNKEL (reference sequence). With 4 bases removed from V and 1 base from J, the gap between germline ends came to 10 bases. CDR3 in amino acids: CASSLAGSNYGYTF. For the CDR3, the DNA is TGTGCCAGCAGCCTGGCCGGGAGTAACTATGGCTACACCTTC.

The chain has TRBV2 and TRBJ2-2; no firm D call. Germline values: CDR1 SNHLY, CDR2 FYNNEI. V was shortened by 6 bases and J by 7 bases, with 12 bases between the two germline ends. The CDR3 is 13 residues long. This chain's CDR3 is CASRRAIRGELFF. The CDR3 coding sequence is TGTGCCAGCAGACGAGCCATCCGCGGGGAGCTGTTTTTT.

A single count supports this clone. V and J are TRBV7-3 and TRBJ1-6; 7 positions agree with TRBD1. The CDR3 totals 16 residues. The germline V gene has CDR1 SGHTA and CDR2 FQGTGA. Trimming cost V 5 bases and J 10 bases; bases outside gene matches: 14. The CDR3 loop is CASSQGMAGGRSPLHF. The CDR3, as DNA: TGTGCCAGCAGCCAGGGAATGGCAGGGGGAAGATCACCCCTCCACTTT.

The CDR3 sequence is CASSNRTEYWEKLFF. The CDR3 bases are TGTGCCAGCAGCAACCGGACTGAGTACTGGGAAAAACTGTTTTTT. The chain employs TRBV13 and TRBJ1-4; D gene ambiguous. Germline CDR1 PRHDT, CDR2 FYEKMQ (reference sequence). Trimming took 5 bases from V and 8 from J, leaving 18 bases between them. This CDR3 is 15 amino acids long.

This clone has only one observation. The chain uses TRBV13 and TRBJ2-5, with D hard to call. CDR3 length: 12 amino acids. Germline-derived CDR1 and CDR2 are PRHDT and FYEKMQ (reference sequence). Trimming cost V 0 bases and J 6 bases, with 5 bases left between them. This CDR3 reads CASSLGLKTQYF. CDR3 DNA sequence: TGTGCCAGCAGCTTAGGCTTAAAGACCCAGTACTTC. The variable domain in full, completed from reference TRBV13 and TRBJ2-5, reads AAGVIQSPRHLIKEKRETATLKCYPIPRHDTVYWYQQGPGQDPQFLISFYEKMQSDKGSIPDRFSAQQFSDYHSELNMSSLELGDSALYFCASSLGLKTQYFGPGTRLLVL.

The chain recombines TRBV12-3 or TRBV12-4 with TRBJ2-3; the D gene is possibly TRBD2 (5 bases). The CDR3 length is 13 residues. Trimming pared 5 bases from V and 2 bases from J, leaving 8 bases between. The CDR3 loop reads CASSTGVTDTQYF. The DNA for the CDR3 is TGTGCCAGCAGTACCGGGGTCACAGATACGCAGTATTTT.

J is TRBJ1-1 and V is TRBV9; D uncertain. The CDR3 sequence is 17 residues long. In germline, CDR1 is SGDLS, CDR2 YYNGEE. Trimming took 0 bases from V and 5 from J, leaving 20 bases between them. DNA of the CDR3: TGTGCCAGCAGCGTAGGGCTTAGGATGGCGGGTGGGACTGAAGCTTTCTTT. This translates into CASSVGLRMAGGTEAFF. The full variable domain, with the rest looked up from reference TRBV9 and TRBJ1-1, is DSGVTQTPKHLITATGQRVTLRCSPRSGDLSVYWYQQSLDQGLQFLIQYYNGEERAKGNILERFSAQQFPDLHSELNLSSLELGDSALYFCASSVGLRMAGGTEAFFGQGTRLTVV.

The rearrangement joins TRBV7-9 to TRBJ1-1, with D perhaps matching TRBD1 (5 bases). The CDR3 is 15 amino acids. With 1 base removed from V and 5 bases from J, the gap between germline ends came to 14 bases. Germline CDR1 SEHNR, CDR2 FQNEAQ (reference sequence). This CDR3 reads CASSLDSGARTEAFF. The CDR3 DNA reads TGTGCCAGCAGCTTAGACTCCGGGGCTCGGACTGAAGCTTTCTTT.

This sequence joins TRBV30 and TRBJ1-1; 8 bases are a match to TRBD1. The CDR3 runs 15 residues. With 2 bases clipped from V and 4 bases from J, the junction kept 9 bases outside the gene matches. CDR1 is GTSNPN, CDR2 SVGIG, per germline (reference sequence). The CDR3 nucleotides read TGTGCCTGGAGTTTGACAGAAACAGGGGGCACTGAAGCTTTCTTT. The encoded protein is CAWSLTETGGTEAFF.

This rearrangement joins TRBV30 to TRBJ1-4; D ambiguous. The ends were cut back, 0 bases at V and 8 bases at J, with 16 bases in the middle. Germline CDR1 GTSNPN, CDR2 SVGIG (reference sequence). The CDR3 sequence is 15 residues long. The CDR3 is CAWSVLGAIGEKLFF. The CDR3 coding sequence is TGTGCCTGGAGTGTATTGGGTGCAATAGGCGAAAAACTGTTTTTT.

The genes are TRBV7-3 and TRBJ2-7; D is possibly TRBD2 (5 bases). From germline, CDR1 is SGHTA and CDR2 FQGTGA. The V end was cut by 2 bases, the J end by 0 bases, with 14 bases between. The CDR3 consists of 16 residues. The CDR3 loop reads CASSLESTTRSYEQYF. The CDR3 nucleotides are TGTGCCAGCAGCTTAGAGTCGACTACTCGCTCCTACGAGCAGTACTTC. The full variable domain, its missing parts supplied by reference TRBV7-3 and TRBJ2-7, is GAGVSQTPSNKVTEKGKYVELRCDPISGHTALYWYRQSLGQGPEFLIYFQGTGAADDSGLPNDRFFAVRPEGSVSTLKIQRTERGDSAVYLCASSLESTTRSYEQYFGPGTRLTVT.

This chain uses TRBV14 with TRBJ1-4; D unresolved. The CDR3 covers 13 residues. Per germline, CDR1 SGHDN and CDR2 FVKESK. Trimming shortened V by 3 bases and J by 6 bases, and 8 bases separated the two germline ends. DNA for the CDR3: TGTGCCAGCAGCCACGGTAGTGATGAAAAACTGTTTTTT. Its translation: CASSHGSDEKLFF.

There are a few counts of this clone. The V call is TRBV7-2, the J call TRBJ2-1; 7 nucleotides align to TRBD2. Germline values: CDR1 SGHTA, CDR2 FQGNSA. The CDR3 runs 18 residues. V lost 0 bases, J lost 2 bases, and 10 bases stayed unmatched. The CDR3 coding sequence is TGTGCCAGCAGCTTAGCCCCGTTGGGGGGGGACGCCTACAATGAGCAGTTCTTC. Its translation is CASSLAPLGGDAYNEQFF.

The genes are TRBV30 and TRBJ2-7; 14 bases align to TRBD2. The junction had 9 bases not matched to a gene; V was cut back by 2 bases and J by 3 bases. Germline-derived CDR1 and CDR2 are GTSNPN and SVGIG (reference sequence). The CDR3 is 17 residues long. CDR3 DNA: TGTGCCTGGAGTACCCCCGGACTAGCGGGAGGTCGCTACGAGCAGTACTTC. Residues: CAWSTPGLAGGRYEQYF.